This paragraph reports one T cell receptor beta chain. Antigen specificity is unknown. Germline-derived CDR1 and CDR2 are MNHEY and SMNVEV (reference sequence). V dropped 6 bases and J dropped 6; count of bases not matched to a gene: 14. The CDR3 has 16 residues. The primer mix had 60 Vbeta and 13 Jbeta primers. Measured with immunoSEQ multiplex PCR; TCRdb has only the in-frame clones, and not every one. The table lists tens of thousands of clones, 63% of them singletons. These data come from a study of cytomegalovirus exposure and HLA in healthy donors. Study-wide results and limits: Reports indicated that the classifier achieved high specificity and sensitivity in diagnosing cytomegalovirus status. V- and J-gene trimming of TCR beta was linked (in a later analysis) to a missense DCLRE1C variant.

The gene calls are TRBV27 and TRBJ2-3; the match to TRBD2 covers 8 bases. The source is a woman aged 25 to 39 in good health and CMV-seronegative. The sequenced sample was PBMCs. CDR3 in DNA: TGTGCCAGCAGACTCCAACTAGCGGTGGATAGGGATACGCAGTATTTT. The encoded protein is CASRLQLAVDRDTQYF.